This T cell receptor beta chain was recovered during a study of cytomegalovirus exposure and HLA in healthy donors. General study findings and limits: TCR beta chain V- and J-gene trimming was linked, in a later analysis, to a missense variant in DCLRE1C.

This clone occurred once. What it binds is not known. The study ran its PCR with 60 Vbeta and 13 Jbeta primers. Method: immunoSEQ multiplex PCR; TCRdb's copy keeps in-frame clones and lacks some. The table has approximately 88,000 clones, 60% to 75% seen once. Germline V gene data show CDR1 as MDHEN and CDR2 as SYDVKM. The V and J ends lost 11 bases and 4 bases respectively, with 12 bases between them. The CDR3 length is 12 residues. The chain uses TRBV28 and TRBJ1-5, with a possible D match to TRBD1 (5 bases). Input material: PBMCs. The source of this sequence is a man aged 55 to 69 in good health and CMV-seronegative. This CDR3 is CAGTRLNQPQHF. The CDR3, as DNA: TGTGCCGGGACTCGATTAAATCAGCCCCAGCATTTT.